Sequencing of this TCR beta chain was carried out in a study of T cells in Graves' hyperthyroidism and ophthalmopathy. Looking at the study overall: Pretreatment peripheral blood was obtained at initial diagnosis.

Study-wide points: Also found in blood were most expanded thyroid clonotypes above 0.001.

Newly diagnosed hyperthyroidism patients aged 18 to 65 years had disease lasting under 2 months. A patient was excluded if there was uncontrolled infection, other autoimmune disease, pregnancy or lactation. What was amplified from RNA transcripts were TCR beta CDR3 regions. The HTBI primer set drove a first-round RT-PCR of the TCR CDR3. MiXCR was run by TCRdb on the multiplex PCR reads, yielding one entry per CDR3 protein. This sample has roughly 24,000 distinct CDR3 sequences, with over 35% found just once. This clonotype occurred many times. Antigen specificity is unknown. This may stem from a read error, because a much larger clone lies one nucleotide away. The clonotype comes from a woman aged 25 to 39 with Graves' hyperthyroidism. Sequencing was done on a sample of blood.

In DNA, the CDR3 is TGTGCCAGCGGGACAGGTAGCTCCTACGAGCAGTGCTTC. Protein product: CASGTGSSYEQCF. V and J are TRBV6-1 and TRBJ2-7; TRBD1 agrees at 8 bases. The germline CDR1 and CDR2 sequences are MNHNS and SASEGT. The CDR3 sequence is 13 residues long.